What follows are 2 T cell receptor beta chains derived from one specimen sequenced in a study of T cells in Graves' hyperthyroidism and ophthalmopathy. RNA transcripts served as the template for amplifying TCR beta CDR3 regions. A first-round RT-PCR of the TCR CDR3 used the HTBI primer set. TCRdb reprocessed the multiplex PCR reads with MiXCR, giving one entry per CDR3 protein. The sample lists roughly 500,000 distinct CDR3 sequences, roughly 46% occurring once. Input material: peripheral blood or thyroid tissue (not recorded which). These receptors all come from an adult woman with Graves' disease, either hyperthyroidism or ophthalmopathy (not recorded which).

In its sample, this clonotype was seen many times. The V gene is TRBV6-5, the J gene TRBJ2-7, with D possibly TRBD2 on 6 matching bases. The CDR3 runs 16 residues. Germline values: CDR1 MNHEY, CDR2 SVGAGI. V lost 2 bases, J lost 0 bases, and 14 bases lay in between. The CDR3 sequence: CASSYVGGTGSYEQYF. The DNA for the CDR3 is TGTGCCAGCAGTTACGTTGGAGGGACGGGCTCCTACGAGCAGTACTTC.

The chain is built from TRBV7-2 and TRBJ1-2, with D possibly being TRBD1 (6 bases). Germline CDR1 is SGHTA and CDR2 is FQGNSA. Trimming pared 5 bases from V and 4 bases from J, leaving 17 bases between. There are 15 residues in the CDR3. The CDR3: CASSLRDTRFYGYTF. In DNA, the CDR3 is TGTGCCAGCAGCCTCAGGGACACTAGGTTCTATGGCTACACCTTC.